This TCR beta chain was obtained from a study of somatic mutations in cytotoxic T cells in rheumatoid arthritis. Study-wide context: Among the T-cell populations stained with V beta antibodies, some were separated by flow sorting at nearly 100% purity, including V beta1+ cells whose TCRB was sequenced.

The CDR3 loop spans 15 amino acids. The germline V gene has CDR1 SEHNR and CDR2 FQNEAQ (reference sequence). The V end lost 5 bases, the J end lost 0 bases, and 12 bases lay between the germline ends. Clones were sequenced by immunoSEQ multiplex PCR, and TCRdb holds only the in-frame ones, with some missing. Seen here are roughly 19,000 clones, roughly 84% observed once, and the top ten hold approximately 20%. This clone was observed a handful of times. The target antigen is unknown. General study points: Among fewer than 75 patients, 7 or 8 showed a largest CD8+ clone that surpassed 20% of CD8+ cells. For rheumatoid arthritis patients, the slight TRBV07 underrepresentation lacked multiple-comparison adjustment.

V and J are TRBV7-9 and TRBJ2-3; possibly TRBD1 for D (5 bases). The clonotype originates from a woman aged 45 to 65 in good health. Sequencing was performed on CD8+ T cells sorted from blood. CDR3 sequence reads: CASSIQGSSTDTQYF. DNA of the CDR3: TGTGCCAGCAGCATTCAGGGATCTAGCACAGATACGCAGTATTTT.